This T cell receptor (beta chain) was sequenced for a study of shared clonotypes between healthy human individuals. The authors distributed each subset's genomic DNA evenly over several immunoSEQ plates. Using immunoSEQ multiplex PCR, the repertoire was profiled, and TCRdb retains in-frame clones only, with some absent. Altogether roughly 720,000 clones are present, about 92% being singletons, with the ten largest covering about a third. General observations from the study: A few donors held about 5% of naive CD4 clonotypes in common.

This clone was seen once. No antigen is known for it. The receptor was isolated from a man aged 18 to 35 in good health. Some clones in this sample may be carry-over from other donors' samples. Sequenced material: memory CD8+ T cells from PBMCs. Subset: CD45RO+ cells pooled with CCR7-negative TemRA cells.

Written as DNA, the CDR3 is TGTGCCAGCAGCCGACCGGGACTAGCGGGCCAACTCTCCTACAATGAGCAGTTCTTC. The encoded protein is CASSRPGLAGQLSYNEQFF. The V and J genes are TRBV7-9 and TRBJ2-1; 12 bases align to TRBD2. This CDR3 has 19 residues. V shed 5 bases, J shed 0 bases, and the junction held 11 bases outside the gene matches. Germline CDR1 is SEHNR and CDR2 is FQNEAQ (reference sequence).